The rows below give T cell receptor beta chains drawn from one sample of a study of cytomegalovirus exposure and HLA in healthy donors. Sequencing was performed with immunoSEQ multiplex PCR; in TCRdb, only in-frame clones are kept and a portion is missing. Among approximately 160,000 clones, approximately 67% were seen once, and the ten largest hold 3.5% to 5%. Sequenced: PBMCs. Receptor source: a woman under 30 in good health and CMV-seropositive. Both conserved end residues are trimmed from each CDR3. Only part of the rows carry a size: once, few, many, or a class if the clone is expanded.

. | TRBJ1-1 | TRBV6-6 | ASSYGRNTEAF
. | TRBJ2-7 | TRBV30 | AWIGRGLAASYEQY
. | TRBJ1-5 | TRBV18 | ASSPANQPQH
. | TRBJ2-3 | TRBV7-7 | ASSLLVADTQY
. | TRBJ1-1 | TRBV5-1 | ATGKVNTEAF
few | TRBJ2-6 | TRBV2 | AGGQDRSGANVLT
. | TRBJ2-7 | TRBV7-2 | ASSLVLRGGPEQY
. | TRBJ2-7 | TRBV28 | ASKLSGGRYEQY
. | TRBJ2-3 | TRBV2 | ASRDFVADTQY
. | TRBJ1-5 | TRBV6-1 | ASSEVPGQGGSNQPQH
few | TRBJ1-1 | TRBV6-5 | ASMDRAGLNTEAF
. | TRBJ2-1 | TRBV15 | ATSSRRANEQF
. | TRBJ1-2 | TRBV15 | ATSSGTGVVRGYT
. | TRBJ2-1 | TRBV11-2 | ASSLTNGLAGEQF
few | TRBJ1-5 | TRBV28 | ASSSLSQGASWQPQH
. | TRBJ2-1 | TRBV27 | ASYSGGAFNEQF
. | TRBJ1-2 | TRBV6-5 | ASSSYEGGGYT
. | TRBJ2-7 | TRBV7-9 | ASSPRLAGAYEQY
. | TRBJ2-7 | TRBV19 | ASSTSDYEQY
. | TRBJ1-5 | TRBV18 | ASSPRAGINQPQH
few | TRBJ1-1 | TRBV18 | ASSLTWDRVNTEAF
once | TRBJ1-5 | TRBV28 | ASSLVRGNQPQH
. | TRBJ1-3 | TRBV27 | ASSPHMSGSGNTIY
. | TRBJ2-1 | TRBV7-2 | ASISGTGDYNEQF
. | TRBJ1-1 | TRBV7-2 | ASSRGGTEAF
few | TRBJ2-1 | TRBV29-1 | SVSSGTGSYTEQF
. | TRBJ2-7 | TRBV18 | ASSEGQGLSSYEQY
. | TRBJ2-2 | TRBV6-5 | ASSYLAANTGELF
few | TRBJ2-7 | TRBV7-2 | ASSPSTGKYEQY
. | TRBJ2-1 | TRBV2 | ASSVKNEQF
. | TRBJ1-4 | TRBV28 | ASSLGLNEKLF
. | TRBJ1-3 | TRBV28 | ASTVPVSGNTIY